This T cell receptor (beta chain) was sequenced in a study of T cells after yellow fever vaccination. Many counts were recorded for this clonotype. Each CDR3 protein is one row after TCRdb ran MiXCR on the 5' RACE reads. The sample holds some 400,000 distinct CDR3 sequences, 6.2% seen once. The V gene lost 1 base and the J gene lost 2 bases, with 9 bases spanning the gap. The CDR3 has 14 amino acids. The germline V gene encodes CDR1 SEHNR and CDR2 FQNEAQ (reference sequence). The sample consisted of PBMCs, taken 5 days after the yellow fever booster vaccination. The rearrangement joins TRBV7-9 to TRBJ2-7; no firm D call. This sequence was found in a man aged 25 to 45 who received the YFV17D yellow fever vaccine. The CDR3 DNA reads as TGTGCCAGCAGCTTAGGTGGGCAGGCCTACGAGCAGTACTTC. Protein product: CASSLGGQAYEQYF.